These 2 T cell receptor beta chains were sequenced from one sample in a study of blood T cell repertoires in COVID-19. Libraries were prepared by immunoSEQ multiplex PCR; TCRdb keeps only in-frame clonotypes and omits some of them. The repertoire has fewer than 150,000 clones, approximately 85% of them found once; the top ten carry 4.3%. Material for sequencing was peripheral blood. The receptors originated from a human donor in a cohort sampled during active COVID-19.

J is TRBJ1-2 and V is TRBV7-8; perhaps TRBD1 as D (6 bases). V lost 3 bases, J lost 6 bases, and 14 bases lay in between. CDR1 is SGHVS and CDR2 is FQNEAQ in the germline V gene. The CDR3 spans 14 residues. CDR3 residues: CASSFTPRGHGYTF. The CDR3 DNA follows: TGTGCCAGCAGCTTTACCCCCAGGGGACATGGCTACACCTTC.

The gene calls are TRBV6-4 and TRBJ2-7; 7 positions match TRBD2. The V gene end was trimmed by 6 bases and the J gene end by 5 bases; junction bases not matched to a gene: 13. There are 15 residues in the CDR3. The germline V gene encodes CDR1 MRHNA and CDR2 SNTAGT. The CDR3 reads CASRWREGLFDEQYF. The CDR3 DNA sequence: TGTGCCAGCAGGTGGAGGGAGGGGCTATTTGACGAGCAGTACTTC.